What follows describes a single T cell receptor (beta chain). The antigen it binds to is not known. Library method: the immunoSEQ multiplex PCR assay. For the multiplex PCR, a mixture combining 60 forward primers for TCR Vbeta segments and 13 reverse primers for TCR Jbeta segments was used. The CDR3 region of rearranged TCR beta genes was amplified from genomic DNA with a multiplex PCR assay. The Illumina HiSeq System was used to sequence the amplified TCR beta libraries as 87-base-pair reads. On the authors' methods: In a later analysis, tens of millions of unique TCR beta chains were counted across the roughly 700 repertoires, and roughly 11 million of these chains were shared by at least two donors. To remove PCR and sequencing errors, raw reads were error-corrected and collapsed into unique sequences using a nearest-neighbor algorithm that merged closely related sequences. Alignment of CDR3 sequences to IMGT reference sequences was used to assign V, D and J gene segments. For a sequence to be retained, at least a six-nucleotide match to both a V gene segment and a J gene segment was required. A rearrangement counted as productive if the CDR3 had no stop codons and remained in frame with V and J, and every other rearrangement counted as non-productive. Following IMGT convention, CDR3 was defined as the stretch from the second conserved V-encoded cysteine up to the conserved J-encoded phenylalanine. Sequences without an unambiguous match to a single V gene segment were excluded from the earlier analysis of about 630 of the donors. An earlier analysis of approximately 590 of the donors called V segments functional above 56.7% productive rearrangements and segregating when the between-donor standard deviation exceeded 5%. A statistical classification framework was built for diagnosing cytomegalovirus status from the catalog of TCR beta chain sequences. In a later analysis, TCR nucleotide sequences were compared against IMGT/GENE-DB human TR gene sequences so that V and J genes could be assigned. A later analysis assigned CDR3 sequences and most-parsimonious VDJ recombination scenarios with the TCRdist pipeline. In a later analysis, each TCR beta chain was defined by its CDR3 amino acid sequence together with its V-gene family, and reads without a unique V-gene family were excluded. In a later analysis, fewer than 650 highly shared, low-generation-probability nucleotide sequences were removed to address suspected cross-contamination and a sequencing artifact. A later analysis calculated a clonal expansion index for each public chain from normalized within-repertoire ranks of inferred template counts. A later analysis computed generation probabilities with a VDJ recombination model fitted to out-of-frame rearrangements, and checked the results against IGoR. Hypergeometric tests were used in a later analysis to score TCR-TCR, TCR-HLA and TCR-CMV co-occurrence, with a repertoire-size bias correction applied to the TCR pairs. False discovery rates were estimated in a later analysis by permuting HLA or CMV assignments 20 times. In a later analysis, co-occurring TCRs were grouped with DBSCAN, and TCRdist sequence similarity was added when clustering was performed within HLA-allele-positive subsets. Repertoires with fewer than 30,000 or more than 120,000 public chains were left out of co-occurrence clustering, as were roughly five repertoires with anomalous nucleotide sharing. This is the immuneACCESS table as TCRdb keeps it, with only in-frame sequences that have V and J called. A part of the clones is gone; compared with another copy, unresolved V genes explain less than half, and the rest is unexplained. V, J and clone size are taken as reported in that table, and D and trimming were inferred from the DNA itself. The sample's table lists a count of fewer than 150,000 clones. The top ten hold 1.5% to 2.5% of the sample.

This entry belongs to a study of cytomegalovirus exposure and HLA in healthy donors (TCRdb year 2017). For the wider study: In an earlier analysis of some 610 of the donors, 276 Gb of sequence data and some 120 million unique TCR beta sequences from about 180 million T cells were reported. Rather than using new phenotypic data, the later analysis identified candidate immune exposures from TCR beta sequences and from how often those sequences occurred across donors. To predict cytomegalovirus infection status, the study combined high-throughput TCR immunosequencing, statistical association of individual TCRs with disease status, and machine learning. The genetic ancestry cluster associated with self-reported Caucasian donors included 81% of the 300 to 450 genotyped donors. HLA typing included class I and class II loci at four-digit resolution. In a later analysis, previously published TCR beta repertoires from hundreds of donors were re-analyzed and high-resolution HLA genotyping was added so that TCR occurrence patterns could be studied. The aim of the study was to test whether cataloging public T cell receptors could identify signatures of past pathogen exposure. Donor age, sex, ethnicity and CMV serostatus were compiled alongside the repertoire data. A later genetic analysis used genome-wide SNP genotypes for about three fifths of the 666 donors, treating that subset as a discovery cohort. Approximately 300 gigabases of sequencing data and 70 million to 85 million unique TCR sequences were included in an early release covering about 600 HLA-typed donors. Roughly five DR-DQ haplotypes were treated as single units for association and clustering because of strong linkage in the cohort. Among 398 genotyped donors of the cohort, an average of approximately 240,000 unique TCR beta nucleotide sequences were sequenced per donor, around 20% of them non-productive. The T cell repertoires of about 700 subjects were profiled by immunosequencing and related to cytomegalovirus serostatus. Typing coverage differed by locus: A, B, C, DRB1 and DQB1 were typed in roughly 629-630 donors, DQA1 in about 560, DPA1 in some 570, and DPB1 in 450 to 480. In addition to the first cohort of approximately 650 subjects, a separate validation cohort of around 110 different subjects was used. An earlier analysis of 587 of the donors applied high-throughput TCR beta sequencing to assess whether each TCR beta V gene segment acted as functional or pseudogenic. All discovery cohort repertoires had been generated on a single sequencing platform. Overall study outcomes, separate from this receptor: Specific HLA alleles were associated with roughly 16,000 TCR beta sequences at a false discovery rate of 0.05 in a later analysis. Compared with equally common non-associated chains, HLA-associated TCR beta chains in a later analysis were more clonally expanded and had lower generation probabilities. The sequencing pipeline was judged likely to have produced a cluster of highly shared sequence variants as a technical artifact. In vitro tests confirmed that a few of the cytomegalovirus-associated TCR beta chains recognize cytomegalovirus antigens. In a later analysis, most CMV-associated TCR beta chains were found to appear HLA-restricted, with HLA associations seemingly driven largely by CMV exposure. Linkage disequilibrium might explain the correlated functional status among segregating V segments, but an unknown experimental factor could not be excluded. The classifier was reported to diagnose cytomegalovirus status with high specificity and sensitivity in both the original cohort and the validation cohort. In a later genetic analysis, a missense DCLRE1C variant was associated with V-gene and J-gene trimming of TCR beta chains, and the association was replicated in an independent cohort. Several of the top co-occurrence clusters appeared to be linked to parvovirus B19, influenza, CMV and Epstein-Barr virus, according to a later analysis. Broadly in line with IMGT annotations, most TCR beta V segments showed up in productive rearrangements about 87% or about 30% of the time in an earlier analysis of around 600 of the donors. Presence/absence analyses assumed roughly uniform sequencing depth across donors, an assumption that may not hold. HLA typing was unavailable for some donors at each locus, so association tests used only the typed subset. A further reported finding was that TCR beta sequences accurately predicted the HLA-A and HLA-B alleles for most subjects in the first cohort. Only TCR beta chains were sequenced in this cohort, and the absence of alpha or paired-chain data limited detectable features. Across donors, most TCR sequences were observed very rarely, whereas some public TCRs were present in many individuals. When HLA alleles, especially DR and DQ, strongly co-occurred, attributing TCR associations to individual alleles was difficult. According to the authors, the approach could potentially be generalized to other disease states and immunological phenotypes. In a later analysis, TCR association rates were found to vary across HLA loci, with the most associated TCRs seen for DRB1 alleles and the fewest for HLA-C alleles. Because the 87-base-pair reads could not distinguish some IMGT-functional V segments, including TRBV6-2 and TRBV6-3, those segments were excluded. Because counts were too low, approximately 15 rarely observed V segments, including chromosome 9 orphons, were excluded from the earlier analysis of several hundred of the donors. Immune exposure information for the cohort was limited to CMV serostatus. A total of 164 TCR beta chains were listed by the study as associated with cytomegalovirus. According to a later genetic analysis, donors in an Asian-associated ancestry cluster had fewer N-insertions in productive TCRs than the roughly 700-donor mean.

The cohort comprised around 690 healthy bone marrow donors. At the time of sampling, every cohort member was nominally healthy, though immune exposures that went unrecorded were likely present. The donor tested CMV seronegative, placing the donor among the approximately 360 seronegative members of the cohort. Every donor gave a peripheral blood sample, and the peripheral blood mononuclear cells from that sample were used for TCR beta sequencing. Genomic DNA extraction from the blood cell samples was performed with the Qiagen DNeasy Blood Extraction Kit. CDR1 LNHDA and CDR2 SQIVND were looked up in the germline V gene (reference sequence). From the cysteine through the phenylalanine, the CDR3 covers 14 amino acids. Only the CDR3 portion is preserved as DNA: 42 bases, with reading frame beginning at the first base. The germline V and J ends show losses of 5 bases and 9 bases respectively, and no gene match explains 8 bases of the junction.

This receptor was obtained from a woman aged 55-70 years in good health and CMV-seronegative. Recombination linked TRBV19 to TRBJ2-1; the junction holds 9 bases that match TRBD1. The sequencing sample was made of PBMCs. For the CDR3, the sequence is CASSRRDREGEQFF. The bases read TGTGCCAGTAGTCGCCGGGACAGGGAGGGTGAGCAGTTCTTC. When the CDR3 is completed using the reference TRBV19 and TRBJ2-1 genes on either side, the full variable domain is DGGITQSPKYLFRKEGQNVTLSCEQNLNHDAMYWYRQDPGQGLRLIYYSQIVNDFQKGDIAEGYSVSREKKESFPLTVTSAQKNPTAFYLCASSRRDREGEQFFGPGTRLTVL.